What follows describes a single TCR beta chain. Its target is not known. The data derive from a study of cytomegalovirus exposure and HLA in healthy donors. Libraries were prepared by immunoSEQ multiplex PCR; TCRdb keeps only in-frame clonotypes and omits some of them. The data contain over 90,000 clones, 85% to 95% of them seen just once; the ten biggest clones take up 0.89%. The study, taken as a whole, reports: Despite most TCR sequences being rare, some public TCRs occurred in many donors.

This CDR3 has 14 amino acids. Trimming at V came to 4 bases and at J to 6 bases, leaving 7 bases not matched to a gene. Germline V gene lookup returns CDR1 MNHEY and CDR2 SVGAGI. This receptor was obtained from a woman under 30 in good health and CMV-seronegative. The rearrangement uses TRBV6-5 and TRBJ1-2; 8 bases line up with TRBD1. Material: PBMCs. The CDR3 region is CASSFGQGRDGYTF. DNA of the CDR3: TGTGCCAGCAGTTTTGGACAGGGACGCGATGGCTACACCTTC.